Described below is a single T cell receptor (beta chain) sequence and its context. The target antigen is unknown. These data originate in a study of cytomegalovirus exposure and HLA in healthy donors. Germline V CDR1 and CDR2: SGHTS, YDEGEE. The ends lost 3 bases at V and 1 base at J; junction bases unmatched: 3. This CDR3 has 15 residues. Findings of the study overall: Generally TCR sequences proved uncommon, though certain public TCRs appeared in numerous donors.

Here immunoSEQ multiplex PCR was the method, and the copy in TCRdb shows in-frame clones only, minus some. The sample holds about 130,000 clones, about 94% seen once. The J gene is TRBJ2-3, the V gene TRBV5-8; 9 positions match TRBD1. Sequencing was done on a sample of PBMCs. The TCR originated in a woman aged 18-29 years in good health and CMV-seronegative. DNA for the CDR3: TGTGCCAGCAGCTCAGGGGACAGGGGCACAGATACGCAGTATTTT. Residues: CASSSGDRGTDTQYF.